Reported below is one TCR beta chain. Its cognate antigen is unknown. This table comes from immunoSEQ multiplex PCR, and its TCRdb copy is limited to in-frame clones, with some not included. The sample shows 76,000 or so clones, approximately 89% of them seen only once. The data were obtained in a study of OX40 agonist ivuxolimab in advanced cancers. Study overall: Partial responses were recorded for three patients, including one with hepatocellular carcinoma and two with cutaneous melanoma. Points from the study as a whole: CD8+ T cells showed, on average, more clonal expansion than CD4+ cells. Some of the lowest clonal expansion was seen in partial responders at 0.1-3.0 mg/kg.

CDR1 is SGHTA, CDR2 FQGNSA, per germline. The CDR3 extends over 15 amino acids. The ends lost 4 bases at V and 7 bases at J; junction bases unmatched: 8. The source is an adult with an advanced solid tumor such as melanoma, head and neck, liver or kidney cancer. V and J are TRBV7-2 and TRBJ2-1; 9 nucleotides line up with TRBD1. Sequencing used CD4+ or CD8+ T cells sorted from blood, obtained in a trial of the OX40 agonist ivuxolimab. CDR3 sequence: CASSYVAGTGNEQFF. DNA for the CDR3: TGTGCCAGCAGCTACGTAGCCGGGACAGGGAATGAGCAGTTCTTC.